This T cell receptor (beta chain) was observed in a study of Graves' ophthalmopathy and Graves' hyperthyroidism. Overall study findings and caveats: Most thyroid-expanded clonotypes exceeding 0.001 frequency were also found in blood.

Among the hyperthyroidism patients, all were newly diagnosed, aged 18 to 65, with under 2 months' duration. Serum thyroxine and TRAb, along with clinical symptoms, thyroid ultrasound and orbital computed tomography, were what diagnosis relied on. PBMCs came from 10 ml of fresh peripheral blood. Investigators amplified TCR beta CDR3 regions from RNA transcripts. Second-round multiplex PCR came after first-round RT-PCR with HTBI primers. TCRdb analysed the multiplex PCR reads with MiXCR anew, one entry per CDR3 protein. The data hold 680,000 or so distinct CDR3 sequences, with about a fifth observed a single time. In germline, CDR1 is SNHLY, CDR2 FYNNEI. V lost 1 base and J lost 4, with 10 bases in between. The CDR3 consists of 14 residues. There are many counts of this clonotype. Its matching antigen is unknown.

The V call is TRBV2, the J call TRBJ1-2, with unresolved D. The TCR originated in a young woman with stable Graves' hyperthyroidism. Some clones in this sample may be carry-over from other donors' samples. The sequencing sample was made of peripheral blood. CDR3 nucleotide sequence: TGTGCCAGCAGTGAAGATCTCAACTTCTATGGCTACACCTTC. It yields the protein CASSEDLNFYGYTF.